The 12 T cell receptor beta chains below all came from one sample that was sequenced in a study of T cell responses to AZD1222 COVID-19 vaccine. Assay: immunoSEQ multiplex PCR; the TCRdb copy retains only in-frame clones and omits some. The sample carries approximately 150,000 clones, roughly 92% recorded once. The sequencing here drew on peripheral blood, taken on day 0 of AZD1222 vaccination. The receptors derive from an adult in good health.

The genes are TRBV6-5 and TRBJ1-1; no definite D call. CDR3 length: 13 amino acids. CDR1 and CDR2 (germline): MNHEY, SVGAGI. The ends were cut back, 2 bases at V and 0 bases at J, with 4 bases in the middle. The CDR3 nucleotides read TGTGCCAGCAGTTACATAGTGAACACTGAAGCTTTCTTT. Its translation is CASSYIVNTEAFF.

This clone was picked up one time. This chain's CDR3 is CASRRAATGELFF. The CDR3 bases are TGTGCCAGCAGGCGGGCAGCCACCGGGGAGCTGTTTTTT. The V call is TRBV6-5, the J call TRBJ2-2; possible D gene TRBD2, 5 bases. Trimming took 6 bases from V and 4 from J, leaving 9 bases between them. This CDR3 spans 13 amino acids. From germline, CDR1 is MNHEY and CDR2 SVGAGI.

The chain combines TRBV5-4 with TRBJ2-3; 10 nucleotides line up with TRBD1. This CDR3 region has 16 residues. Germline V gene data show CDR1 as SGHNT and CDR2 as YYREEE (reference sequence). With 3 bases clipped from V and 6 bases from J, the junction kept 10 bases outside the gene matches. The CDR3 region is CASSSYGTGVRDTQYF. The DNA of the CDR3 is TGTGCCAGCAGCTCCTACGGGACAGGGGTGCGGGATACGCAGTATTTT.

CDR3 loop: CASSLNPVEQKYF. DNA for the CDR3: TGTGCCAGCAGTTTAAACCCCGTCGAGCAGAAGTACTTC. The V and J genes are TRBV28 and TRBJ2-4; D is unclear. Germline V gene data show CDR1 as MDHEN and CDR2 as SYDVKM. The V end lost 2 bases, the J end lost 14 bases, and 16 bases lay between the germline ends. The CDR3 length is 13 residues.

The chain links TRBV7-8 to TRBJ2-1; D might be TRBD1 or TRBD2, each matching 6 bases. The ends were cut back, 5 bases at V and 7 bases at J, with 18 bases in the middle. The germline CDR1 and CDR2 sequences are SGHVS and FQNEAQ. The CDR3 length is 15 residues. CDR3 DNA sequence: TGTGCCAGCAGCCCTCGGGCCCGGAGGGGGAATGAGCAGTTCTTC. It translates to CASSPRARRGNEQFF.

The genes are TRBV27 and TRBJ2-3; 14 positions agree with TRBD2. The CDR3 contains 17 residues. Trimming removed 2 bases from V and 6 bases from J; junction bases left unmatched: 7. Germline lookup yields CDR1 MNHEY and CDR2 SMNVEV (reference sequence). The CDR3 reads CASSLRGLAGERDTQYF. CDR3 in DNA: TGTGCCAGCAGTTTAAGGGGACTAGCGGGAGAGCGGGATACGCAGTATTTT.

This chain uses TRBV28 with TRBJ2-7, with TRBD1 matching 7 bases. The CDR3 runs to 13 residues. The germline V gene has CDR1 MDHEN and CDR2 SYDVKM. J lost 7 bases, V lost 4 bases, and 7 bases had no gene match. The CDR3 DNA is TGTGCCAGCAGTTCATTAACCAGGGGGGAGCAGTACTTC. This encodes CASSSLTRGEQYF.

This chain joins TRBV30 and TRBJ1-6, with 9 bases fitting TRBD1. The CDR3 covers 15 residues. Germline V gene lookup returns CDR1 GTSNPN and CDR2 SVGIG (reference sequence). The V gene end was trimmed by 1 base and the J gene end by 10 bases; junction bases not matched to a gene: 8. CDR3 in DNA: TGTGCCTGGAGTGGCTTGGGACAGGGATTCTCACCCCTCCACTTT. Residues: CAWSGLGQGFSPLHF.

The chain links TRBV28 to TRBJ1-1, with D tentatively TRBD1 (5 bases). V lost 10 bases to trimming and J lost 0 bases, with 12 bases between them. Germline assignment: CDR1 MDHEN and CDR2 SYDVKM. The CDR3 totals 13 residues. Written as DNA, the CDR3 is TGTGCCACCCTCAGGGACCTGAACACTGAAGCTTTCTTT. Translated, it gives CATLRDLNTEAFF.

Regarding this clone: The CDR3 does not close with the conserved phenylalanine or tryptophan, likely indicating a read error. The DNA is omitted, as the CDR3 cannot be located on it reliably, and the CDR3 follows TCRdb's listing. The chain couples TRBV19 to TRBJ1-2; TRBD1 was called by the table and not checked on the DNA. The germline V gene has CDR1 LNHDA and CDR2 SQIVND (reference sequence). The CDR3 has 9 amino acids, counting both end residues. CDR3 residues: CASSMGTYP.

The CDR3 DNA reads as TGTGCCACCAGTGCCGCTTGGGCAGAAACCTACAATGAGCAGTTCTTC. Amino acid sequence: CATSAAWAETYNEQFF. This chain uses TRBV24-1 with TRBJ2-1; D unclear. V lost 5 bases to trimming and J lost 2 bases, with 15 bases between them. CDR1 is KGHDR and CDR2 is SFDVKD in the germline V gene. The CDR3 has 16 residues.

The rearrangement uses TRBV19 and TRBJ1-5; D unclear. Trimming took 1 base from V and 2 from J, leaving 12 bases between them. Per the germline V gene, CDR1 is LNHDA and CDR2 is SQIVND (reference sequence). The CDR3 is made up of 16 amino acids. CDR3 loop: CASSIGIAGGNQPQHF. In nucleotides, the CDR3 is TGTGCCAGTAGTATAGGGATTGCCGGGGGCAATCAGCCCCAGCATTTT.